These T cell receptor beta chains were read from a single sample in a study of response to subunit inactivated influenza vaccine. TCRdb called the RT-PCR reads again in MiXCR, with one record for every CDR3 protein. The table includes some 800,000 distinct CDR3 sequences, 21% detected once. This material consisted of PBMCs from blood, taken 5 to 6 days after vaccination. These receptor sequences come from a man aged 45-60 years who received an inactivated influenza vaccine. Both conserved end residues are part of each CDR3. Clone size, where shown, is once, few, many, or a class for clones that have expanded.

CDR3	size	J	V	length
CASSYVGRYEQYF	many	TRBJ2-7	TRBV6-2/TRBV6-3	13
CSVDGTGVYNEQFF	.	TRBJ2-1	TRBV29-1	14
CSATPTLATDTQYF	.	TRBJ2-3	TRBV20-1	14
CSAEGLAGGTRTDTQYF	.	TRBJ2-3	TRBV20-1	17
CASSSAGGAYEQYF	few	TRBJ2-7	TRBV12-3/TRBV12-4	14
CASRWGGSGTANTEAFF	few	TRBJ1-1	TRBV12-3/TRBV12-4	17
CASSLEGTVEQYF	.	TRBJ2-7	TRBV5-1	13
CASSETPYNEQFF	.	TRBJ2-1	TRBV6-2/TRBV6-3	13
CSAGDSFNTEAFF	few	TRBJ1-1	TRBV20-1	13
CASHTSQSTQYF	few	TRBJ2-3	TRBV5-1	12
CASSPRTGGHETQYF	few	TRBJ2-5	TRBV12-3/TRBV12-4	15
CASSLAADRVSNQPQHF	.	TRBJ1-5	TRBV7-2	17
CSASKGPQGGELFF	few	TRBJ2-2	TRBV20-1	14
CASSLASRTGGGYTF	few	TRBJ1-2	TRBV5-6	15
CSAKGSYYEQYF	.	TRBJ2-7	TRBV20-1	12
CASSVGPRGGSPLHF	few	TRBJ1-6	TRBV9	15
CASSLGSGFDTQYF	few	TRBJ2-3	TRBV5-6	14
CASIPVQDNYGYTF	few	TRBJ1-2	TRBV7-9	14
CAISESPSGQETQYF	.	TRBJ2-5	TRBV10-3	15
CASSTTGGAYNEQFF	.	TRBJ2-1	TRBV19	15
CASSQVHRGLGELFF	.	TRBJ2-2	TRBV4-3	15
CASSGDPRAKNIQYF	.	TRBJ2-4	TRBV5-1	15
CASSYSLGQVNTGELFF	.	TRBJ2-2	TRBV6-2/TRBV6-3	17
CASSLAEVGRTGNTIYF	few	TRBJ1-3	TRBV7-2	17
CSVKTSGIFGEQYF	many	TRBJ2-7	TRBV29-1	14
CASSPGLPRDTQYF	few	TRBJ2-3	TRBV12-3/TRBV12-4	14
CSVGGTDVNQPQHF	many	TRBJ1-5	TRBV29-1	14
CSVGTAYEQYF	many	TRBJ2-7	TRBV20-1	11
CASSQDPPDLGITDTQYF	.	TRBJ2-3	TRBV4-2	18
CASSRPTGVYGYTF	few	TRBJ1-2	TRBV28	14
CAISTGTSGRGSGELFF	few	TRBJ2-2	TRBV10-3	17
CATSDPGTRGADTQYF	few	TRBJ2-3	TRBV24-1	16
CASSLNPGTEAFF	.	TRBJ1-1	TRBV7-9	13
CASSQVEGTLNEQFF	few	TRBJ2-1	TRBV4-3	15
CASTKEHLAAGEQFF	.	TRBJ2-1	TRBV5-1	15
CASSSYPRTANTGELFF	few	TRBJ2-2	TRBV11-2	17
CSVQDSFNSPLHF	.	TRBJ1-6	TRBV20-1	13
CASSISFNTEAFF	.	TRBJ1-1	TRBV6-6	13
CASRSGHLSYEQYF	.	TRBJ2-7	TRBV5-1	14
CASTKRAGARSYEQYF	few	TRBJ2-7	TRBV12-3/TRBV12-4	16
CASSPEQGRYNEQFF	few	TRBJ2-1	TRBV7-8	15
CASRAKGQPYEQYF	few	TRBJ2-7	TRBV5-1	14
CAMSGGGTNTDTQYF	.	TRBJ2-3	TRBV10-3	15
CASSLGGTHMGTGELFF	few	TRBJ2-2	TRBV7-2	17
CASALSPYNEQFF	.	TRBJ2-1	TRBV12-5	13
CASSAIDRGNYGYTF	.	TRBJ1-2	TRBV9	15
CATGTDGETQYF	few	TRBJ2-5	TRBV6-6	12
CATSDWGRWGETQYF	.	TRBJ2-5	TRBV24-1	15
CSAMIGTSRETQYF	.	TRBJ2-5	TRBV20-1	14
CASSLPGRLNGYTF	few	TRBJ1-2	TRBV5-5	14
CASSASRLGGETQYF	few	TRBJ2-5	TRBV9	15